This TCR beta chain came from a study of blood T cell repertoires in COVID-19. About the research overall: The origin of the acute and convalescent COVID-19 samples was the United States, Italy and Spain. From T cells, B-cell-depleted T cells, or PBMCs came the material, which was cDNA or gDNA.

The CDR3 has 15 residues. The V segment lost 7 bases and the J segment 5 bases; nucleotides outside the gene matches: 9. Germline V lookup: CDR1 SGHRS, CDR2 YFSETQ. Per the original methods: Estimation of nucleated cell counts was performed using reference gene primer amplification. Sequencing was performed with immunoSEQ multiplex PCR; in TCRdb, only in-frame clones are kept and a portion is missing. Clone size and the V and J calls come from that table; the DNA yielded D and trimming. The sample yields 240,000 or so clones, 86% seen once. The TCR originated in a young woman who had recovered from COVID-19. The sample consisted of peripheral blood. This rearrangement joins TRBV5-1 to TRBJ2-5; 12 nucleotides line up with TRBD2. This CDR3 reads CASSRLAGARETQYF. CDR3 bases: TGCGCCAGCTCCCGACTAGCGGGGGCTAGGGAGACCCAGTACTTC.